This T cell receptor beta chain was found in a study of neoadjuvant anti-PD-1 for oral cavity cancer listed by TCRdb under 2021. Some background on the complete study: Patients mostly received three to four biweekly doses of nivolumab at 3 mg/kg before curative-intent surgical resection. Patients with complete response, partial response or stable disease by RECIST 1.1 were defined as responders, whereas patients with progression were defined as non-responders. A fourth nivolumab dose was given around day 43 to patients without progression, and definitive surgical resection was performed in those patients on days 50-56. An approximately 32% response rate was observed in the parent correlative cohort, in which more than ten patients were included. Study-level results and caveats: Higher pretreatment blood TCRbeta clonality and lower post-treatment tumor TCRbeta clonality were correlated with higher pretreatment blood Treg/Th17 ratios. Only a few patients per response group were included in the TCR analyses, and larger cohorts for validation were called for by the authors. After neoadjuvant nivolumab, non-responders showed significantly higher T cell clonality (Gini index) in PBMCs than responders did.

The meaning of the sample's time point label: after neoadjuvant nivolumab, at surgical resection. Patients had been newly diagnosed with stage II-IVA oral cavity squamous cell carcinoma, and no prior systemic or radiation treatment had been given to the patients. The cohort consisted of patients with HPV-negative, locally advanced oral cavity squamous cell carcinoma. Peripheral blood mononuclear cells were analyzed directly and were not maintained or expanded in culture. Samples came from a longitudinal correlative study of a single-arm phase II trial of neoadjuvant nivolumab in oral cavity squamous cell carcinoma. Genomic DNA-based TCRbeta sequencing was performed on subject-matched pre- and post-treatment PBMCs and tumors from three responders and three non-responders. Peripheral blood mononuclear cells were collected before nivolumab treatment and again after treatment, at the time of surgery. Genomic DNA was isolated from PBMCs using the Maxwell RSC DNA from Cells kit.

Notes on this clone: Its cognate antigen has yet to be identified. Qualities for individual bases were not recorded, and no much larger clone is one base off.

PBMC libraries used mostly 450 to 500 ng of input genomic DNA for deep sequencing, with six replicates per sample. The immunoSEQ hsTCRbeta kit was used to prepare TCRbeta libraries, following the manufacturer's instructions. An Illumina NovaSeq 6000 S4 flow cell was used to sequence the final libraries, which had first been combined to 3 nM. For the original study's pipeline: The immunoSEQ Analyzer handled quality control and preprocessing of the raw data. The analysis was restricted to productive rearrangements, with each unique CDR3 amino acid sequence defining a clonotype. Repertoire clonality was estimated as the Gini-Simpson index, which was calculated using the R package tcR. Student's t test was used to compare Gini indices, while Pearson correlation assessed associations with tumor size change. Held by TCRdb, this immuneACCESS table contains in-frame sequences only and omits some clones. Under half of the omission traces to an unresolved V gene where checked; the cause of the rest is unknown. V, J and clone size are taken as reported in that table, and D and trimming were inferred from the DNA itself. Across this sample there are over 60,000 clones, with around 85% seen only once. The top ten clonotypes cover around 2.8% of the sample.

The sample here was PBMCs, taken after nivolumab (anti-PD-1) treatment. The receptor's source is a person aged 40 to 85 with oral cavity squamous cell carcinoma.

For the CDR3, the sequence is CASSWGLHEQFF. The base sequence is TGCGCCAGCAGTTGGGGTCTCCATGAGCAGTTCTTC. Here the chain combines TRBV5-1 and TRBJ2-1; the D gene remains uncertain. Trimming costs V 5 bases and J 8 bases, and their ends lie 11 bases apart. Based on the germline V gene, the CDR1 and CDR2 sequences are SGHRS and YFSETQ. From its cysteine to its phenylalanine, the CDR3 spans 12 amino acids. Only CDR3 DNA is held: 36 bases, read in frame from base 1.